These T cell receptor beta chains were read from a single sample in a study of metastatic and nonmetastatic thyroid tumors. TCRdb re-called the PCR reads via MiXCR. This table holds roughly 48,000 clones, roughly a sixth found once. Sequencing used blood. All receptors derive from a female donor with papillary thyroid cancer or a benign thyroid nodule (not recorded which). Some clones in this sample may be carry-over from other donors' samples. The CDR3 runs from the conserved cysteine through the conserved F or W. Each record gives: D gene, clone size, V gene, J gene, CDR3 DNA, CDR3 protein. D genes are given only for firm matches. The size entry is marked missing in some rows and otherwise reads once, few, many or a size class.

>TRBD2|many|TRBV24-1|TRBJ2-2
TGTGCCACCAGTGACCCTGGGACTAGCGGGAGGGACGGGGAGCTGTTTTTT
CATSDPGTSGRDGELFF
>.|many|TRBV20-1|TRBJ2-5
TGCAGTGCTAGAGATAAGGCAGGGGCTCAAGAGACCCAGTACTTC
CSARDKAGAQETQYF
>TRBD2|many|TRBV6-1|TRBJ2-1
TGTGCCAGCAGCTCCGGGACTACTTACAATGAGCAGTTCTTC
CASSSGTTYNEQFF
>TRBD1|.|TRBV4-1|TRBJ1-6
TGCGCCAGCAGCCAAGGGGACAGCTCCTATAATTCACCCCTCCACTTT
CASSQGDSSYNSPLHF
>TRBD2|.|TRBV27|TRBJ2-6
TGTGCCAGCAGTTCGTTTGGGGAGGGTGGCCTCTCTGGGTCCAACGTCCTGACTTTC
CASSSFGEGGLSGSNVLTF
>.|many|TRBV20-1|TRBJ2-1
TGCAGCCCCGCAGGGGATGAGCAGTTCTTC
CSPAGDEQFF
>TRBD1|many|TRBV19|TRBJ1-5
TGTGCCTCATACCCCACAGGGGTATCCAATCAGCCCCAGCATTTT
CASYPTGVSNQPQHF
>.|few|TRBV10-3|TRBJ1-1
TGTGCCCTCATCCGACAGGCCAACACTGAAGCTTTCTTT
CALIRQANTEAFF
>.|many|TRBV9|TRBJ1-2
TGTGCCAGCAGCGGGGCAGAACATGGCTACACCTTC
CASSGAEHGYTF
>.|many|TRBV20-1|TRBJ2-3
TGCAGTGCTGCGACAGGGACTAGGGACTCCGATATCACAGATACGCAGTATTTT
CSAATGTRDSDITDTQYF
>.|many|TRBV12-3/TRBV12-4|TRBJ1-1
TGTGCCAGCAGTTTAGGGCAGGGCCAAGAAGCTTTCTTT
CASSLGQGQEAFF
>.|.|TRBV20-1|TRBJ2-7
TGCAGTGCTAGAGATATAATCGGCTACGAGCAGTACTTC
CSARDIIGYEQYF
>TRBD2|many|TRBV6-2/TRBV6-3|TRBJ2-2
TGTGCCAGCAGGATACTGGGACTAGCGGCGAACACCGGGGAGCTGTTTTTT
CASRILGLAANTGELFF
>TRBD2|.|TRBV20-1|TRBJ2-3
TGCAGTGCTGCATCCGGACTAGGTAGCAGCACAGATACACAGTATTTT
CSAASGLGSSTDTQYF
>TRBD2|few|TRBV12-3/TRBV12-4|TRBJ2-2
TGTGCCAGCAGCGGACTAGCGGGAGCAAGCACCGGGGAGCTGTTTTTT
CASSGLAGASTGELFF
>TRBD2|.|TRBV10-1|TRBJ2-3
TGCGCCAGCAGGGGTAATACTAGCGGGAGGGCCTGTACCACAGATACGCAGTATTTT
CASRGNTSGRACTTDTQYF
>TRBD1|.|TRBV7-3|TRBJ1-2
TGTGCCAGCAGCTCCGGACAGGGAGGCGGCTACACCTTC
CASSSGQGGGYTF